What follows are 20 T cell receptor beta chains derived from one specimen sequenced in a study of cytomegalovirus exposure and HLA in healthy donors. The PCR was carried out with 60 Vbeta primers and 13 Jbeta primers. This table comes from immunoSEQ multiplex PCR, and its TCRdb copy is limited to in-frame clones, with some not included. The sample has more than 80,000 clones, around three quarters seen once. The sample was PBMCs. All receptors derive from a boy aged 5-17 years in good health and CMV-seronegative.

The CDR3 nucleotides read TGTGCCAGCAGCAAAGTCGAACCGGGTGGCTACACCTTC. Protein: CASSKVEPGGYTF. The chain combines TRBV21-1 with TRBJ1-2. TRBV21-1 is listed as a pseudogene. This CDR3 spans 13 amino acids.

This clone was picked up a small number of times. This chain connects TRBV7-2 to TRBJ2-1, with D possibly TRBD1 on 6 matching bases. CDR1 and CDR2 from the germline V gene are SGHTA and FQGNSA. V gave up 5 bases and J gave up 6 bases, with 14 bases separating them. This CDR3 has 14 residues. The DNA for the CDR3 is TGTGCCAGCAGCACAAAGCCGGACAGCAATGAGCAGTTCTTC. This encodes CASSTKPDSNEQFF.

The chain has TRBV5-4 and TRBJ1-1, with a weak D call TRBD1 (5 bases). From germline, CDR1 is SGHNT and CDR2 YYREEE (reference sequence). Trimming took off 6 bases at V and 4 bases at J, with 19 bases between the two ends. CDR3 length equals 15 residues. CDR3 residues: CASTSGLGGVTEAFF. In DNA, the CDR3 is TGTGCCAGCACCTCTGGCCTGGGAGGGGTCACTGAAGCTTTCTTT.

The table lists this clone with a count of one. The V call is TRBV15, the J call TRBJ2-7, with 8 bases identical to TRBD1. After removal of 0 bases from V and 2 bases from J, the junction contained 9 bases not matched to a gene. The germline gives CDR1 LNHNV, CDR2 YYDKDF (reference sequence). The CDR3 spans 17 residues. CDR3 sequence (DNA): TGTGCCACCAGCAGAGATACCAGGGGGCTGCCTACCTACGAGCAGTACTTC. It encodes CATSRDTRGLPTYEQYF.

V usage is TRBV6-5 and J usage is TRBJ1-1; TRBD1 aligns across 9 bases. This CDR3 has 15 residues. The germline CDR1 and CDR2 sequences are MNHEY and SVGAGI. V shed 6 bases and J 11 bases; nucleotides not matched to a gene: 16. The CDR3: CASSRDRGQGIEAFF. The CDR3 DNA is TGTGCCAGCAGCCGCGATCGCGGACAGGGGATTGAGGCTTTCTTT.

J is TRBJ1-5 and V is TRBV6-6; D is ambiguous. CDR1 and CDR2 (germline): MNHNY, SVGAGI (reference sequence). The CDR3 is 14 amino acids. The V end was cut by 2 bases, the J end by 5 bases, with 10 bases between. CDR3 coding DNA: TGTGCCAGCAGTTACACAGACCCTGATCAGCCCCAGCATTTT. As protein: CASSYTDPDQPQHF.

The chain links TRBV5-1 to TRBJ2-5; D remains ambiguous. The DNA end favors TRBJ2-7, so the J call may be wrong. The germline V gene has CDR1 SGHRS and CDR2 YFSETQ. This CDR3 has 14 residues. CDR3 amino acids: CASSLEAGTYEQYF. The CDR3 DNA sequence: TGCGCCAGCAGCTTGGAGGCAGGTACCTACGAGCAGTACTTC.

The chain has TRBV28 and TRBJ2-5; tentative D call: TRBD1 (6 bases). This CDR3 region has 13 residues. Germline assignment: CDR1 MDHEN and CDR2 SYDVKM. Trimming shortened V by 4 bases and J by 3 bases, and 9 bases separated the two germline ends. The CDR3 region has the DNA TGTGCCAGCAGTTCAGGGGTGGAAGAGACCCAGTACTTC. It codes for CASSSGVEETQYF.

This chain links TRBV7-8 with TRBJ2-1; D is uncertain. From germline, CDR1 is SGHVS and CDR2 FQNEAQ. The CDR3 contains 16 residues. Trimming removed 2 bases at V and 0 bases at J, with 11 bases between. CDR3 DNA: TGTGCCAGCAGCTTATCAGCGAGTAGCTCCTACAATGAGCAGTTCTTC. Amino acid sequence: CASSLSASSSYNEQFF. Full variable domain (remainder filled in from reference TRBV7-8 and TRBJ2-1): GAGVSQSPRYKVAKRGQDVALRCDPISGHVSLFWYQQALGQGPEFLTYFQNEAQLDKSGLPSDRFFAERPEGSVSTLKIQRTQQEDSAVYLCASSLSASSSYNEQFFGPGTRLTVL.

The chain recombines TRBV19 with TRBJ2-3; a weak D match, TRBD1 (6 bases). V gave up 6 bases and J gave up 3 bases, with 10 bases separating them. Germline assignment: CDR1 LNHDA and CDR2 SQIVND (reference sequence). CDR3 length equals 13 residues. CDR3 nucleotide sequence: TGTGCCAGTAGAGACACAGGGACAGATACGCAGTATTTT. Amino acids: CASRDTGTDTQYF. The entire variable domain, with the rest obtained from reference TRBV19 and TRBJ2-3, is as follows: DGGITQSPKYLFRKEGQNVTLSCEQNLNHDAMYWYRQDPGQGLRLIYYSQIVNDFQKGDIAEGYSVSREKKESFPLTVTSAQKNPTAFYLCASRDTGTDTQYFGPGTRLTVL.

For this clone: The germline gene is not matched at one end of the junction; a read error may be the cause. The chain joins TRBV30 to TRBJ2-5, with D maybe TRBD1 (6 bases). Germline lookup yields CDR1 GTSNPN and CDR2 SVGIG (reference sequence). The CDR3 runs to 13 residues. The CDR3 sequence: CAWSVGTLEAQYF. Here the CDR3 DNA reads TGTGCCTGGAGTGTCGGGACATTAGAGGCCCAGTACTTC.

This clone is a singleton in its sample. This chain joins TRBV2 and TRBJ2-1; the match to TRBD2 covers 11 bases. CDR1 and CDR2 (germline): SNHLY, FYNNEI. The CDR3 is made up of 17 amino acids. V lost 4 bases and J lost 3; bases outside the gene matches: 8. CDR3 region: CASSGGGLAVIYNEQFF. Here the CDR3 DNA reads TGTGCCAGCAGTGGGGGGGGACTAGCGGTGATCTACAATGAGCAGTTCTTC.

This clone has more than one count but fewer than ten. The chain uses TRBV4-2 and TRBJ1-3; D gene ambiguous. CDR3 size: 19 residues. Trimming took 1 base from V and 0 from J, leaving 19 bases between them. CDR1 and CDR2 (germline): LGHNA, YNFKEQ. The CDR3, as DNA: TGTGCCAGCAGCCAAGTCGGCTTTAGCGGCCTCGCCTCTGGAAACACCATATATTTT. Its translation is CASSQVGFSGLASGNTIYF.

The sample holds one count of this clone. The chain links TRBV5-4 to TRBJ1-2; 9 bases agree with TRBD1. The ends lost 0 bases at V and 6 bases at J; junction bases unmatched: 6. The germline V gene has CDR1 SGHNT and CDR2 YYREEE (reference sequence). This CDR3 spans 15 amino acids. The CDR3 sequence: CASSLGRTGENGYTF. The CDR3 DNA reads TGTGCCAGCAGCTTGGGGAGGACAGGGGAGAATGGCTACACCTTC.

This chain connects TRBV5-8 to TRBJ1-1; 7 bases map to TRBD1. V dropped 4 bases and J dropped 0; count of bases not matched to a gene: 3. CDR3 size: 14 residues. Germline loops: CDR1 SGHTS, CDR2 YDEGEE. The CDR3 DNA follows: TGTGCCAGCAGCAGGGGACAGTTGAACACTGAAGCTTTCTTT. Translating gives CASSRGQLNTEAFF.

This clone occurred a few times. DNA for the CDR3: TGTGCCATTTCACAGACCAGGGTGGCTGAAGCTTTCTTT. Translation gives CAISQTRVAEAFF. The V gene is TRBV28, the J gene TRBJ1-1, with D possibly TRBD1 on 5 matching bases. Germline V CDR1 and CDR2: MDHEN, SYDVKM. Trimming cost V 10 bases and J 6 bases, with 18 bases left between them. The CDR3 runs 13 residues.

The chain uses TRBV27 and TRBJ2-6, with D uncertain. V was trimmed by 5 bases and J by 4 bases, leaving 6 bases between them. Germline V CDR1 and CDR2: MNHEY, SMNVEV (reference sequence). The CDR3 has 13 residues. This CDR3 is CASSVGGANVLTF. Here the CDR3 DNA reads TGTGCCAGCAGTGTGGGCGGGGCCAACGTCCTGACTTTC.

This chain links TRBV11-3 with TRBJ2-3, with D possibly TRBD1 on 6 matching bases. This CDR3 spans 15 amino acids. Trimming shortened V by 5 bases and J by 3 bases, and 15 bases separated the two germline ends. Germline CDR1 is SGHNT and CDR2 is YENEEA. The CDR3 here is CASSLTGQKTDTQYF. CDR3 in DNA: TGTGCCAGCAGCCTCACGGGACAAAAAACAGATACGCAGTATTTT.

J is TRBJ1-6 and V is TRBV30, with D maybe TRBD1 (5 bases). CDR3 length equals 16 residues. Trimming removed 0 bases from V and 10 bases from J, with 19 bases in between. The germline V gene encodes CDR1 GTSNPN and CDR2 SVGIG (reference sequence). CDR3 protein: CAWSVGRPGKESPLHF. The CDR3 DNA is TGTGCCTGGAGTGTAGGTCGCCCAGGGAAAGAATCACCCCTCCACTTT.

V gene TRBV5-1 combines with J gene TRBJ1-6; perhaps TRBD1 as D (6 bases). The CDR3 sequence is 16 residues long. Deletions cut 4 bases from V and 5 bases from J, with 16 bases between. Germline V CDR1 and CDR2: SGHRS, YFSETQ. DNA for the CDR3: TGCGCCAGCAGCCCAGAGGGGGGGATCAATAATTCACCCCTCCACTTT. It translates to CASSPEGGINNSPLHF.